This TCR beta chain was sequenced in a study (dated by TCRdb to about 2016). The library was made by RT-PCR. The instrument was an Illumina MiSeq. TCRdb trimmed the raw reads at Q25, called clones with MiXCR and kept productive beta chains. Rows with one shared CDR3 protein collapse into an entry with the most common genes and DNA. Present in this sample are about 680,000 distinct CDR3 sequences, approximately 15% of which were seen just once. 3.6% of the sample is held by the ten biggest clonotypes. This clonotype was found a few times. Its antigen specificity is not known. No base-level quality is on record; no much larger clone is a single base apart. From its cysteine to its phenylalanine, the CDR3 spans 14 amino acids. The only DNA kept is the CDR3, 42 bases in frame from the first base. Via the germline V gene (reference sequence), CDR1 is DFQATT and CDR2 SNEGSKA.

The receptor was isolated from a female donor in good health, serving as a healthy control. This chain is built from TRBV20-1 and TRBJ1-5, with the D gene call left open. The source material was memory CD4+ T cells from blood. The nucleotide sequence is TGCACTGCGTCGGGATCTCAGAGGGATCAGCCCCAGCATTTT. This encodes CTASGSQRDQPQHF.